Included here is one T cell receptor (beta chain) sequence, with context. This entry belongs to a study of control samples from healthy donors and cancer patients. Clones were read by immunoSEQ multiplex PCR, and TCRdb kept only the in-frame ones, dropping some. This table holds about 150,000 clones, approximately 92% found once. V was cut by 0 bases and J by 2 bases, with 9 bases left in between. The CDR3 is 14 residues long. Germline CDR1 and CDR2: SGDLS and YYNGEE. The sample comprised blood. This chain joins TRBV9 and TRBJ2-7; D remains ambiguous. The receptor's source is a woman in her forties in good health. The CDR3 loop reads CASSVGSLAYEQYF. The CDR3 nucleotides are TGTGCCAGCAGCGTAGGAAGCTTGGCCTACGAGCAGTACTTC.